A single sample gave rise to the 8 T cell receptor beta chains below, sequenced in a study of regulatory T cells in long-lasting Graves disease. The sample's time point: persistent/refractory GD, antithyroid drugs over 5 years with positive TRAb. From PBMCs, RNA was extracted and then used to make the TCR library. TCR beta libraries were built with iRepertoire HTBI primers and Arm-PCR of CDR3 regions. A single record per CDR3 protein comes from TCRdb applying MiXCR to the multiplex PCR reads. The table records around 510,000 distinct CDR3 sequences, around 20% of them present only once. The source was peripheral blood mononuclear cells (PBMCs), collected when the disease was refractory, from a patient treated with antithyroid drugs. The receptors were sampled from a female donor with Graves disease.

The chain joins TRBV6-1 to TRBJ1-1; D not resolved. The germline CDR1 and CDR2 sequences are MNHNS and SASEGT. The CDR3 length is 11 residues. Deletions cut 2 bases from V and 11 bases from J, with 9 bases between. CDR3 sequence reads: CASSENSGAFF. The CDR3 DNA is TGTGCCAGCAGTGAAAACTCTGGGGCTTTCTTT.

The chain recombines TRBV7-9 with TRBJ2-1, with TRBD1 as a possible D gene (5 bases). V dropped 4 bases and J dropped 9 bases, with 16 bases sitting between them. Germline assignment: CDR1 SEHNR and CDR2 FQNEAQ (reference sequence). CDR3 size: 14 residues. The CDR3 coding sequence is TGTGCCAGCAGCTCCTCTGGGCAGGGCGCTGAGCAGTTCTTC. Its translation is CASSSSGQGAEQFF.

The sample holds a few counts of this clonotype. The rearrangement uses TRBV28 and TRBJ1-5, with TRBD1 as a possible D gene (5 bases). The germline V gene encodes CDR1 MDHEN and CDR2 SYDVKM. Trimming stripped 5 bases from V and 0 bases from J, with 14 bases between. CDR3 length equals 16 residues. The CDR3 sequence: CASSPGGIYSNQPQHF. In nucleotides, the CDR3 is TGTGCCAGCAGTCCGGGGGGGATCTATAGCAATCAGCCCCAGCATTTT.

V and J are TRBV11-2 and TRBJ2-1; TRBD2 matches at 9 bases. V gave up 0 bases and J gave up 8 bases; unmatched junction bases: 11. Germline CDR1 SGHAT, CDR2 FQNNGV. The CDR3 spans 17 residues. CDR3: CASSLDRKERGVHEQFF. Here the CDR3 DNA reads TGTGCCAGCAGCTTAGATAGGAAGGAGCGGGGGGTGCATGAGCAGTTCTTC.

Points on this clonotype: Relative to the germline gene, one junction end is altered; a read error may explain this. This rearrangement joins TRBV11-1 to TRBJ2-1; D not certain. This CDR3 has 14 amino acids. Germline CDR1 and CDR2: SGHAT and FQDESV (reference sequence). The CDR3 here is CASSLVSSYNEQFF. CDR3 DNA sequence: TGCGCCAGCAGCTTGGTTAGCTCCTACAATGAGCAGTTCTTC.

In its sample, this clonotype was seen many times. This chain links TRBV28 with TRBJ1-1; 8 bases map to TRBD1. V was pared by 2 bases and J by 8 bases, with 13 bases of the junction left unmatched. Germline assignment: CDR1 MDHEN and CDR2 SYDVKM. The CDR3 length is 16 residues. The CDR3 here is CASSLSLGQGRVEAFF. CDR3 bases: TGTGCCAGCAGTTTAAGTCTCGGACAGGGACGTGTCGAAGCTTTCTTT.

This clonotype was detected a few times. CDR3 coding DNA: TGTGCCAGCAGCCCGGGCAGGTTAGCTAGCGGGGCCGGGGAGCTGTTTTTT. Translated, it gives CASSPGRLASGAGELFF. The chain employs TRBV9 and TRBJ2-2; 9 bases align to TRBD2. The CDR3 loop spans 17 amino acids. Trimming cost V 4 bases and J 6 bases; bases outside gene matches: 13. From germline, CDR1 is SGDLS and CDR2 YYNGEE. The entire variable domain, with the rest obtained from reference TRBV9 and TRBJ2-2, is as follows: DSGVTQTPKHLITATGQRVTLRCSPRSGDLSVYWYQQSLDQGLQFLIQYYNGEERAKGNILERFSAQQFPDLHSELNLSSLELGDSALYFCASSPGRLASGAGELFFGEGSRLTVL.

This clonotype was detected many times. The J gene is TRBJ2-5, the V gene TRBV6-1; D gene unclear. V gave up 8 bases and J gave up 5 bases, with 18 bases separating them. The CDR3 length is 14 residues. The germline CDR1 and CDR2 sequences are MNHNS and SASEGT. The DNA of the CDR3 is TGTGCCAGCGCTCAAGACTGGAGACGGGAGACCCAGTACTTC. Translating it yields CASAQDWRRETQYF.